This T cell receptor beta chain comes out of a study of cytomegalovirus exposure and HLA in healthy donors. Study results and caveats: Both high specificity and high sensitivity reportedly marked the classifier's diagnosis of cytomegalovirus status. The finding came from a later analysis; first-cohort TCR clusters tended to co-occur in the 110 or so validation repertoires. Overall, about 160 TCR beta chains were annotated as cytomegalovirus-associated.

Profiled with immunoSEQ multiplex PCR; TCRdb holds only in-frame clones, not every one. The data contain hundreds of thousands of clones, 83% of them singletons. The CDR3 runs 14 residues. V lost 6 bases to trimming and J lost 8 bases; unmatched junction nucleotides: 10. Looked up from germline, CDR1 is MNHEY and CDR2 is SMNVEV (reference sequence). This clone was counted a few times. What it binds is not known. The donors were members of the validation cohort, which comprised around 110 subjects and was separate from the first cohort of 730 or so subjects. The sequenced sample consisted of PBMCs. The clonotype was recovered from a woman aged 18-30 years in good health and CMV-seronegative. This chain links TRBV27 with TRBJ1-2; 9 bases are a match to TRBD1. CDR3 sequence (DNA): TGTGCCAGCAGACCGACCGGGACAGGGCCCGGCTACACCTTC. Translation: CASRPTGTGPGYTF.